This T cell receptor (beta chain) emerged from a study of T cells after yellow fever vaccination. TCRdb passed the 5' RACE reads through MiXCR, listing each CDR3 protein once. This sample carries some 500,000 distinct CDR3 sequences, approximately 12% of them seen once, and the ten largest clones take around 15%. Trimming stripped 9 bases from V and 16 bases from J, with 19 bases between. Germline V gene lookup returns CDR1 MDHEN and CDR2 SYDVKM. The CDR3 totals 11 residues. This clonotype turned up a few times. The input for sequencing was PBMCs, taken on the day of the yellow fever booster vaccination. The sequence was obtained from a young man who received the YFV17D yellow fever vaccine. The V gene is TRBV28, the J gene TRBJ2-1, with D maybe TRBD1 (6 bases). CDR3 nucleotide sequence: TGTGCCAGTAACCGATACAGGGATACTTTCTTC. It codes for CASNRYRDTFF.